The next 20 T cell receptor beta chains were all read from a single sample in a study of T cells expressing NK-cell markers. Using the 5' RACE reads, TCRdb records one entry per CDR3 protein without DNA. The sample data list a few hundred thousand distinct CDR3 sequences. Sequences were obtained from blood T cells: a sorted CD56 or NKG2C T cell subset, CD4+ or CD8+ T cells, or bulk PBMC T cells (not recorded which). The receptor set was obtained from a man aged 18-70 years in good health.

The CDR3 spells CASSRGTSGKAGEQFF. The rearrangement uses TRBV12-3 or TRBV12-4 and TRBJ2-1; the TCRdb call, TRBD2, lacks DNA for checking. The CDR3 totals 16 residues.

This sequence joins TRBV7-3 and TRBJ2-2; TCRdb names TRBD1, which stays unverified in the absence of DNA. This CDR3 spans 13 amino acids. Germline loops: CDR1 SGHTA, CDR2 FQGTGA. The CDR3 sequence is CASRWGIAGELFF.

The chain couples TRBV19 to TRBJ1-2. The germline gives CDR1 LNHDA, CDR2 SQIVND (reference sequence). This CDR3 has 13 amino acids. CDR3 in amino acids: CACSQAVNYGYTF.

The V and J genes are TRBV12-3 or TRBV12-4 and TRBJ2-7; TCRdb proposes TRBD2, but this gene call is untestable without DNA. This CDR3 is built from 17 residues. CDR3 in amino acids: CASSLRPWGGGLDEQYF.

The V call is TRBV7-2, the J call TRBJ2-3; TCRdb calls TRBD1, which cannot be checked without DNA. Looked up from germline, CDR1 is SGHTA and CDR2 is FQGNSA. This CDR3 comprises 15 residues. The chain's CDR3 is CASSLWGTYTDTQYF.

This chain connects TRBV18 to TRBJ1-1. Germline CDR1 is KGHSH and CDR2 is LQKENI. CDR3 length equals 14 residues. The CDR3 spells CASSPDTIGTEAFF.

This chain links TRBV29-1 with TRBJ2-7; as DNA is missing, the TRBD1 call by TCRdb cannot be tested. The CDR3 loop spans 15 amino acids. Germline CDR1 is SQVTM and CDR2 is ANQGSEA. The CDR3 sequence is CSVEGGGGGSYEQYF.

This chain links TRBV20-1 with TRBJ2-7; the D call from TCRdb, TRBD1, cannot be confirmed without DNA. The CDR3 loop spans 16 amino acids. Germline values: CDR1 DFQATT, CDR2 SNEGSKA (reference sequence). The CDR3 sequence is CSASGAPGRGGYEQYF.

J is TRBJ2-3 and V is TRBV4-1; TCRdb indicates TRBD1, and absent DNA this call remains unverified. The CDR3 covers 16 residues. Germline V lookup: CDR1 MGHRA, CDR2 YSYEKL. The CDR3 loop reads CASSQDPAPHPDTQYF.

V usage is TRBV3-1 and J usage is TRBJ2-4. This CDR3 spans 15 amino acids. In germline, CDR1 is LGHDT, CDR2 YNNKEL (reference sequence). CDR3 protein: CASSQGIGAKNIQYF.

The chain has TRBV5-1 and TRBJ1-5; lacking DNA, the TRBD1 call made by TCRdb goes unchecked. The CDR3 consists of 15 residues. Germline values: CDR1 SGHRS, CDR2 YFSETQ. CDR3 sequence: CASSLGGGSNQPQHF.

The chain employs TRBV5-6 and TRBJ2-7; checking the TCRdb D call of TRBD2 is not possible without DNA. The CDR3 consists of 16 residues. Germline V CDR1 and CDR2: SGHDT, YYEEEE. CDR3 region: CASSMGLAGLPNEQYF.

This chain's CDR3 is CASSLYKTTGELFF. The chain links TRBV11-2 to TRBJ2-2. The CDR3 length is 14 residues. Germline lookup yields CDR1 SGHAT and CDR2 FQNNGV.

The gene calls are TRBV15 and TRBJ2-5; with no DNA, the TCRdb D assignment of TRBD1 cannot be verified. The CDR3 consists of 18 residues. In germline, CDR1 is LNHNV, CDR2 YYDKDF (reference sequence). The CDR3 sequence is CATSRDRGGGARVETQYF.

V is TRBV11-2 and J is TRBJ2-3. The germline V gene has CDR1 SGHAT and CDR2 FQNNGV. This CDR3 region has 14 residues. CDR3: CASSLLRRTDTQYF.

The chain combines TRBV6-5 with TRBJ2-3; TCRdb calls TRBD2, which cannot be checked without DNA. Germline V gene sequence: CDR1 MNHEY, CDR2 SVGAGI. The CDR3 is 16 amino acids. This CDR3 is CASSSLAGGGGDTQYF.

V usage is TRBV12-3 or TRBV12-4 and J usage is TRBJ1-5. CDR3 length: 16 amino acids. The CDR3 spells CASTLGGKGSNQPQHF.

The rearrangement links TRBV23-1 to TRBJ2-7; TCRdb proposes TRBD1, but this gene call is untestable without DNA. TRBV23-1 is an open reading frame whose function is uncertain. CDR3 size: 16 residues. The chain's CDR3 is CASSQSERDSSYEQYF.

CDR3 loop: CSASLQGDGHEQYF. The V gene is TRBV20-1, the J gene TRBJ2-7; no DNA is available, so the TRBD1 call from TCRdb remains unchecked. Germline V CDR1 and CDR2: DFQATT, SNEGSKA (reference sequence). The CDR3 has 14 amino acids.

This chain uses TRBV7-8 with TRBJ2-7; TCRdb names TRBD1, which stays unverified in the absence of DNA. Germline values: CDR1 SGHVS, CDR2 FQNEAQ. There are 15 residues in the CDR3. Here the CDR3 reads CASSARRQGAREQYF.